This is a list of T cell receptor beta chains from one sample in a study of blood T cell repertoires in COVID-19. Sequencing was performed with immunoSEQ multiplex PCR; in TCRdb, only in-frame clones are kept and a portion is missing. The data contain some 220,000 clones, 83% of them singletons. Material: peripheral blood. The receptors come from a woman aged 30 to 39 with COVID-19, enrolled during active disease. Each CDR3 is given with its conserved first and last residue. The D gene is left open where the match is weak. Some rows have no size entry. The others give once, few or many, or a class for an expanded clone.

clone_size: .
j_call: TRBJ2-7
v_call: TRBV7-9
d_call: TRBD2
cdr3_nt: TGTGCCAGCAGCTATATTACTAGCGCCCCTCTCCACGAGCAGTACTTC
cdr3_aa: CASSYITSAPLHEQYF

clone_size: .
j_call: TRBJ1-1
v_call: TRBV30
d_call: .
cdr3_nt: TGTGCCCTTGGGCCTGAAGCTTTCTTT
cdr3_aa: CALGPEAFF

clone_size: .
j_call: TRBJ2-2
v_call: TRBV3-1/TRBV3-2
d_call: TRBD2
cdr3_nt: TGTGCCAGCAGTGGACTAGACCCGAACACCGGGGAGCTGTTTTTT
cdr3_aa: CASSGLDPNTGELFF

clone_size: .
j_call: TRBJ2-7
v_call: TRBV7-9
d_call: TRBD1
cdr3_nt: TGTGCCAGCAGCTTAGGTTCCAGGGGGACCGACGAGCAGTACTTC
cdr3_aa: CASSLGSRGTDEQYF

clone_size: few
j_call: TRBJ1-4
v_call: TRBV5-1
d_call: .
cdr3_nt: TGCGCCAGCAGCTCGGACAGTAATGAAAAACTGTTTTTT
cdr3_aa: CASSSDSNEKLFF

clone_size: .
j_call: TRBJ1-5
v_call: TRBV28
d_call: TRBD1
cdr3_nt: TGTGCCAGCAGTCCCCGCCGGGACAGGGTCGATCAGCCCCAGCATTTT
cdr3_aa: CASSPRRDRVDQPQHF

clone_size: once
j_call: TRBJ2-5
v_call: TRBV9
d_call: TRBD2
cdr3_nt: TGTGCCAGCAGCGTAGATAGCGGGTCCCAAGAGACCCAGTACTTC
cdr3_aa: CASSVDSGSQETQYF

clone_size: .
j_call: TRBJ2-3
v_call: TRBV5-4
d_call: TRBD2
cdr3_nt: TGTGCCAGCAGCCAGAGCGGGGGGGTCGACACAGATACGCAGTATTTT
cdr3_aa: CASSQSGGVDTDTQYF

clone_size: .
j_call: TRBJ2-2
v_call: TRBV5-6
d_call: TRBD1
cdr3_nt: TGTGCCAGCAGCCGGGGGACAGGGGGTTACACCGGGGAGCTGTTTTTT
cdr3_aa: CASSRGTGGYTGELFF

clone_size: few
j_call: TRBJ2-3
v_call: TRBV2
d_call: TRBD2
cdr3_nt: TGTGCCAGCAGGCGGGGGGGCCGAACAGATACGCAGTATTTT
cdr3_aa: CASRRGGRTDTQYF

clone_size: .
j_call: TRBJ1-2
v_call: TRBV18
d_call: TRBD1
cdr3_nt: TGTGCCAGCTCACCCTTGACAGGGACAGGATCTAACTATGGCTACACCTTC
cdr3_aa: CASSPLTGTGSNYGYTF

clone_size: .
j_call: TRBJ2-1
v_call: TRBV19
d_call: TRBD1
cdr3_nt: TGTGCCAGTAGTACCGGACAGGGGGTTATCTATGAGCAGTTCTTC
cdr3_aa: CASSTGQGVIYEQFF

clone_size: .
j_call: TRBJ1-2
v_call: TRBV11-2
d_call: TRBD1
cdr3_nt: TGTGCCAGCAGCCCACCCACTCCGGGACAGAGACCCTATGGCTACACCTTC
cdr3_aa: CASSPPTPGQRPYGYTF

clone_size: .
j_call: TRBJ2-3
v_call: TRBV9
d_call: .
cdr3_nt: TGTGCCAGCACCCCCCTACGAGGGGATACGCAGTATTTT
cdr3_aa: CASTPLRGDTQYF

clone_size: .
j_call: TRBJ1-3
v_call: TRBV2
d_call: .
cdr3_nt: TGTGCCAGCAGTGTGGGGAGATCTTCTACTGGAAACACCATATATTTT
cdr3_aa: CASSVGRSSTGNTIYF

clone_size: .
j_call: TRBJ1-3
v_call: TRBV5-4
d_call: .
cdr3_nt: TGTGCCAGCAGCCCTGGGGGGGAATCCGGAAACACCATATATTTT
cdr3_aa: CASSPGGESGNTIYF

clone_size: .
j_call: TRBJ1-1
v_call: TRBV5-1
d_call: TRBD1
cdr3_nt: TGCGCCAGCAGCTCGAGACAGGGGAAGTCCACTGAAGCTTTCTTT
cdr3_aa: CASSSRQGKSTEAFF

clone_size: few
j_call: TRBJ2-3
v_call: TRBV6-2/TRBV6-3
d_call: TRBD2
cdr3_nt: TGTGCCAGCAGGCCTGGGGGGAGCGGGAGAGCTGATACGCAGTATTTT
cdr3_aa: CASRPGGSGRADTQYF

clone_size: .
j_call: TRBJ2-7
v_call: TRBV2
d_call: .
cdr3_nt: TGTGCCAGCACGGGGGAGAGCAACGAGCAGTACTTC
cdr3_aa: CASTGESNEQYF

clone_size: .
j_call: TRBJ2-3
v_call: TRBV24-1
d_call: .
cdr3_nt: TGTGCCACCAGTCCCGTCAGGGGAGATACGCAGTATTTT
cdr3_aa: CATSPVRGDTQYF